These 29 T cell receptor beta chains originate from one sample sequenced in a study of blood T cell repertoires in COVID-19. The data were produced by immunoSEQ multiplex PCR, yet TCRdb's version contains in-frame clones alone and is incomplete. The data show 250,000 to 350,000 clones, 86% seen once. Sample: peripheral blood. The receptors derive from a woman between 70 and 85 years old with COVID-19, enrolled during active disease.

For the CDR3, the DNA is TGTGCCAGTAGTATGGGCAGCCCAAGCACTGAAGCTTTCTTT. As protein: CASSMGSPSTEAFF. The chain is built from TRBV19 and TRBJ1-1; unclear D gene. This CDR3 has 14 residues. With 3 bases removed from V and 4 bases from J, the gap between germline ends came to 12 bases. Germline V gene lookup returns CDR1 LNHDA and CDR2 SQIVND (reference sequence).

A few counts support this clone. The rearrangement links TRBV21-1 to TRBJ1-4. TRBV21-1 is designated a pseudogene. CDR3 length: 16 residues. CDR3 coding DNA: TGTGCCAGCAGCAAAGCCCTAGCTAACAAATGGGAAAAACTGTTTTTT. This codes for CASSKALANKWEKLFF.

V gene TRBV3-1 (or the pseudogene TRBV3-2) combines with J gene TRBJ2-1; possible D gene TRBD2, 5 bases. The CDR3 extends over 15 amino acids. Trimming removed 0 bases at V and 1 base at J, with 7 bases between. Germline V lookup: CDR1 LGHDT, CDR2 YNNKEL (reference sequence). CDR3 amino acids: CASSQELGSYNEQFF. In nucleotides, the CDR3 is TGTGCCAGCAGCCAAGAACTAGGGTCCTACAATGAGCAGTTCTTC.

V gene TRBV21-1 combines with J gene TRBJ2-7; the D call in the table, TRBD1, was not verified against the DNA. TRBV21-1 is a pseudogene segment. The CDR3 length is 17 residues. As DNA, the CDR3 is TGTGCCAGCAGCAAAGTAAATTTAGGGCAGGGGAGCTACGAGCAGTACTTC. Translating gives CASSKVNLGQGSYEQYF.

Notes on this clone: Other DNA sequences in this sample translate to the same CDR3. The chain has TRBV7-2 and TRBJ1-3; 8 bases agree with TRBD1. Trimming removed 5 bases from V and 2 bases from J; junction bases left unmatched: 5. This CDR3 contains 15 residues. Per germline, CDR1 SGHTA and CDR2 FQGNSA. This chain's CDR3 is CASSPGQGAGNTIYF. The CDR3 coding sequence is TGTGCCAGCAGCCCTGGACAGGGTGCTGGAAACACCATATATTTT.

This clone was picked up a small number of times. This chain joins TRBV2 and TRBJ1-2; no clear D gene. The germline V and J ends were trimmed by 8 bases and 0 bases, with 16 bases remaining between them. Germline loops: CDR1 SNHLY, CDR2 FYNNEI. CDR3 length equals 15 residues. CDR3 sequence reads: CASSPRGTANYGYTF. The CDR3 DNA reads TGTGCCAGCTCCCCCCGGGGTACAGCTAACTATGGCTACACCTTC.

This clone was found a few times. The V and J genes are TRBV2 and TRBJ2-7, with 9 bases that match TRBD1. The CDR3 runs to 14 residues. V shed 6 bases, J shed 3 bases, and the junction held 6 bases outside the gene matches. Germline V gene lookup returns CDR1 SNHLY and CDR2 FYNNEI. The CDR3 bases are TGTGCCAGCAGCGATGGGACAGGGAACTACGAGCAGTACTTC. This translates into CASSDGTGNYEQYF.

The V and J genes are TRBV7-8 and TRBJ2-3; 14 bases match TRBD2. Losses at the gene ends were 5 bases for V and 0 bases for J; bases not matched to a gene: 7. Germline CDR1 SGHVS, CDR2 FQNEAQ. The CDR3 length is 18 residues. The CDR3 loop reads CASSLKGLAGASTDTQYF. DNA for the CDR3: TGTGCCAGCAGCCTTAAGGGACTAGCGGGGGCTAGCACAGATACGCAGTATTTT.

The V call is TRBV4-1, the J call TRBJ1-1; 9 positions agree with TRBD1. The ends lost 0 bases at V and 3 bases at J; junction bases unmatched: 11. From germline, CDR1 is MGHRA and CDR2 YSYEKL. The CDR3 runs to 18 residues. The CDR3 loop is CASSQDLGTGRSDTEAFF. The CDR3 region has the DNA TGCGCCAGCAGCCAAGATTTGGGGACAGGGAGGTCGGACACTGAAGCTTTCTTT.

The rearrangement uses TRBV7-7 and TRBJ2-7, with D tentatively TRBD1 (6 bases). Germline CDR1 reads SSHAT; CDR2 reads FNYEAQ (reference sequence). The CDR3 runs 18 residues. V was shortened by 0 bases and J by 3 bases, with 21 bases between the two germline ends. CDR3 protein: CASSLAQGKDPGHYEQYF. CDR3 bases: TGTGCCAGCAGCTTAGCCCAGGGGAAGGACCCAGGCCACTACGAGCAGTACTTC.

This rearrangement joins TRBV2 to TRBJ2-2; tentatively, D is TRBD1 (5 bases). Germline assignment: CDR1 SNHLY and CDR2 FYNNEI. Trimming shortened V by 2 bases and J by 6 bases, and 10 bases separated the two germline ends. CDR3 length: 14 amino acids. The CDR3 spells CASSEMGPPGELFF. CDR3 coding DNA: TGTGCCAGCAGTGAAATGGGGCCTCCCGGGGAGCTGTTTTTT.

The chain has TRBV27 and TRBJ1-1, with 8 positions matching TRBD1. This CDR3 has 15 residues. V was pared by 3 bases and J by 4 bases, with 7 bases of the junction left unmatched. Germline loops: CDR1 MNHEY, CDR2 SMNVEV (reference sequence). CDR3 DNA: TGTGCCAGCAGTTTGATCCGGGACAGGAGCACTGAAGCTTTCTTT. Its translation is CASSLIRDRSTEAFF.

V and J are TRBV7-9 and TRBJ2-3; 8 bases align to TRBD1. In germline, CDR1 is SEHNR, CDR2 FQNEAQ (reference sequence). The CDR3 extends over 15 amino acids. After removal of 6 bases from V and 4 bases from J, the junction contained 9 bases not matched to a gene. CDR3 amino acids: CASRTGDRTSDTQYF. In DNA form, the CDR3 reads TGTGCCAGCAGGACAGGGGATAGGACTTCAGATACGCAGTATTTT.

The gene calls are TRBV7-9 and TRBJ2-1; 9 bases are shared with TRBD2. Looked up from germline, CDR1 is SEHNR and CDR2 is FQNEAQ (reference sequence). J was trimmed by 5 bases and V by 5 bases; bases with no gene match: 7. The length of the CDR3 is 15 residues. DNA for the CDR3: TGTGCCAGCAGCAGGCGGGGGGGCCCGGACAATGAGCAGTTCTTC. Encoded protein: CASSRRGGPDNEQFF.

The CDR3 loop reads CASSPTRSGSNTEAFF. The CDR3 DNA reads as TGTGCCAGTAGTCCCACTCGGAGCGGCAGTAACACTGAAGCTTTCTTT. V gene TRBV19 combines with J gene TRBJ1-1; D remains unclear. Germline V gives CDR1 LNHDA, CDR2 SQIVND (reference sequence). There are 16 residues in the CDR3. V was cut by 5 bases and J by 2 bases, with 18 bases left in between.

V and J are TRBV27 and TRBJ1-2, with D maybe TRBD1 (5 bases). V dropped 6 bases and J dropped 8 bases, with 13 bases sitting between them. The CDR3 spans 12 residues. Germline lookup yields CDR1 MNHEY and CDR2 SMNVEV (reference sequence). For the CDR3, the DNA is TGTGCCAGCAGGAGAGGGGAGGGAGGCTACACCTTC. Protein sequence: CASRRGEGGYTF.

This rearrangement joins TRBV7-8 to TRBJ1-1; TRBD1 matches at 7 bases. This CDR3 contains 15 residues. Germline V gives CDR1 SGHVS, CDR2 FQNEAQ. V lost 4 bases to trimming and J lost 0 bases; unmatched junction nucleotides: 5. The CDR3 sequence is CASSYATGLNTEAFF. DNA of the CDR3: TGTGCCAGCAGCTATGCGACAGGGCTGAACACTGAAGCTTTCTTT.

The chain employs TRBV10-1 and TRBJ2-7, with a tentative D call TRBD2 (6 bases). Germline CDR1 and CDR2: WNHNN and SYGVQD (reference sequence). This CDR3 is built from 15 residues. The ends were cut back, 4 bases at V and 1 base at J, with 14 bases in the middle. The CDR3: CASSGGSSGSYEQYF. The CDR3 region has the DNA TGCGCCAGCAGTGGGGGTAGTAGCGGATCCTACGAGCAGTACTTC.

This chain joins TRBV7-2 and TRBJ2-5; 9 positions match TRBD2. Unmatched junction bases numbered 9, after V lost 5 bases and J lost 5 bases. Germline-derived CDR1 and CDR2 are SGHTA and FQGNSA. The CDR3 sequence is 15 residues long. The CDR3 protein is CASSLVSGGVETQYF. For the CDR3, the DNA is TGTGCCAGCAGCCTCGTTAGCGGGGGCGTGGAGACCCAGTACTTC.

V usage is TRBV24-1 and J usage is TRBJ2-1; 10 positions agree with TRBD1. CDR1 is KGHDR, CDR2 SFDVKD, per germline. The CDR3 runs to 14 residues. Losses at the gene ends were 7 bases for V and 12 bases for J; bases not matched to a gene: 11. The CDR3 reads CATRAGTGEVRQFF. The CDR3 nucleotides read TGTGCCACCAGAGCCGGGACAGGGGAGGTTCGGCAGTTCTTC.

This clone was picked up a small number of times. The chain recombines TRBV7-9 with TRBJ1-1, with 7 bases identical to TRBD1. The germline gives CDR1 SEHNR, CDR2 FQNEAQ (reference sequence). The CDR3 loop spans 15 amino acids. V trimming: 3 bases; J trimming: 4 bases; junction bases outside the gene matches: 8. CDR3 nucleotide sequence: TGTGCCAGCAGCTTCTCGGGACAGACAAGCACTGAAGCTTTCTTT. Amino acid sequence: CASSFSGQTSTEAFF.

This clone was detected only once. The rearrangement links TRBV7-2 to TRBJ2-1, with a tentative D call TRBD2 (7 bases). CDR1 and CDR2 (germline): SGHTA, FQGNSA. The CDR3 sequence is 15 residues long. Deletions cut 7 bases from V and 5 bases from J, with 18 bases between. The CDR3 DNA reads TGTGCCAGCACCTCCGACGGGGGGCCCCACAATGAGCAGTTCTTC. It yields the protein CASTSDGGPHNEQFF.

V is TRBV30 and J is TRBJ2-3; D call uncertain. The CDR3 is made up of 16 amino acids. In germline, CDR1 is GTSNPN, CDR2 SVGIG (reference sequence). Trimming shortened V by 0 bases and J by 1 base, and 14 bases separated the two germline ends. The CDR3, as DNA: TGTGCCTGGAGTGTTATGGTAGCTGTGGGCACAGATACGCAGTATTTT. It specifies CAWSVMVAVGTDTQYF.

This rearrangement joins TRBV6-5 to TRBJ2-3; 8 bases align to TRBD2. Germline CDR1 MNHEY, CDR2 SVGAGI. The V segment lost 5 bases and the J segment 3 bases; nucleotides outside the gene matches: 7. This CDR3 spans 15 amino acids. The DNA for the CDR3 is TGTGCCAGCAGTCCCGGGACTAGGAGTACAGATACGCAGTATTTT. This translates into CASSPGTRSTDTQYF.

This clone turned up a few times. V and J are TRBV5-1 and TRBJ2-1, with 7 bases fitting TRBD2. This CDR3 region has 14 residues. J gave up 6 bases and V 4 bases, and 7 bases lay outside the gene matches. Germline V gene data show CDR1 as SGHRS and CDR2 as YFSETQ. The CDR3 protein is CASSHSGTTNEQFF. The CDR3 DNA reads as TGCGCCAGCAGCCACTCCGGGACTACCAATGAGCAGTTCTTC.

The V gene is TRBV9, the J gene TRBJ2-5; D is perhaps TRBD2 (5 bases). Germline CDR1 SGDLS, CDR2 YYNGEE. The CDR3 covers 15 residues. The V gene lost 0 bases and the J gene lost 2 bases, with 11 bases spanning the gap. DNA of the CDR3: TGTGCCAGCAGCGTAGACGGGAAAGGACAAGAGACCCAGTACTTC. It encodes CASSVDGKGQETQYF.

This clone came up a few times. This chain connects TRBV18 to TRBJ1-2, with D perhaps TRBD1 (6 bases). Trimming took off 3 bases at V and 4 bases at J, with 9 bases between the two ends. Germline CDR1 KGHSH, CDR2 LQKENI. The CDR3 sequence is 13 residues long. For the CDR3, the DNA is TGTGCCAGCTCACCGGACAGCCTCTATGGCTACACCTTC. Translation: CASSPDSLYGYTF.

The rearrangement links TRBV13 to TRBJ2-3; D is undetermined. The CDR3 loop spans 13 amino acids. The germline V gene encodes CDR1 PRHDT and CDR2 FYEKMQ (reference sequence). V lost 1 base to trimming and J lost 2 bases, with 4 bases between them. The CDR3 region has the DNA TGTGCCAGCAGCTTAGCCTACACAGATACGCAGTATTTT. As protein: CASSLAYTDTQYF. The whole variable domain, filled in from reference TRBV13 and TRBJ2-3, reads AAGVIQSPRHLIKEKRETATLKCYPIPRHDTVYWYQQGPGQDPQFLISFYEKMQSDKGSIPDRFSAQQFSDYHSELNMSSLELGDSALYFCASSLAYTDTQYFGPGTRLTVL.

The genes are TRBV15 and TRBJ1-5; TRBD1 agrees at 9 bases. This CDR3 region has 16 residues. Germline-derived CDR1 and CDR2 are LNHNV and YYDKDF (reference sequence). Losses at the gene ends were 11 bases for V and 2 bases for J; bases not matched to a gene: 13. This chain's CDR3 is CAVRSGQGSRNQPQHF. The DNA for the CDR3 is TGTGCCGTCCGGTCGGGACAGGGCTCTCGCAATCAGCCCCAGCATTTT.